This TCR beta chain came from a study of persistence of HIV-infected CD4 T cells (TCRdb year 2020). Study-wide context: Participants had been on suppressive ART for a median of roughly 8 years. CMV- and HIV-1 Gag-responding CD4+ T cells were isolated from ART-treated individuals so that antigen-driven clonal expansion of HIV-1-infected cells could be examined. Anti-CD3/anti-CD28 stimulation activated a higher proportion of cells, with a lower memory fraction, than antigen stimulation. TCRbeta sequencing assessed the clonality of all cells in each sorted population, while proviral sequencing assessed the clonality of infected cells. Apart from a couple of participants who underwent leukapheresis at a single time point, peripheral blood samples of up to about 180 mL were collected from participants at multiple time points. For the TCR cluster analysis across participants, about 8 participants were included for CMV and 7 participants for Gag. General study outcomes and caveats: TCRbeta richness in CMV- and Gag-responding cells was significantly lower than in anti-CD3/anti-CD28-responding cells; CMV-responding cells had higher oligoclonality than CD3/CD28-stimulated and Gag-responding cells. Enrichment of degenerate expanded CDR3beta sequences was found in antigen-responding cells, suggesting convergent selection of CD4+ responses to CMV and Gag. Within the same sorted populations, TCR oligoclonality correlated with proviral oligoclonality. The study involved few individuals and tested only a limited range of antigens. Bulk TCR analyses could not be limited to the rare CMV-responding cells that actually contained HIV-1 proviruses.

The germline V gene (reference sequence) sets CDR1 to LNHDA and CDR2 to SQIVND. V is shortened by 6 bases, J by 5 bases, and the region joining them spans 10 bases. The CDR3 has 12 amino acids, counting the end cysteine and phenylalanine. Left in the record is the CDR3 DNA by itself, 36 bases read in frame from the first base. The treatment or condition label, as the study defines it: suppressive antiretroviral therapy. Cells were stimulated with anti-CD3/anti-CD28 magnetic beads as a nonspecific positive control representing the CD4+ T cell repertoire. Responding CD4+ T cells were sorted by upregulation of both CD40 ligand and CD69. Participants were HIV-1-infected adults who started suppressive ART during chronic infection. For at least 4 years, the participants' plasma HIV-1 RNA had been undetectable, below 50 copies/mL. To be included, a participant needed positive CMV serology and a CD4+ T cell count above 400 cells/uL. Before stimulation, PBMCs were isolated using density centrifugation and depleted of CD8+ T cells. For about 20 hours, CD8-depleted PBMCs were stimulated with anti-CD28/CD49d costimulation, a CD40-blocking antibody, and enfuvirtide, which was added to prevent new infections. Sorting was done on either a Beckman Coulter MoFlo Legacy or an XDP sorter, and propidium iodide was used to exclude dead cells. Genomic DNA was extracted with the QIAamp DNA Mini Kit for samples above one million cells, otherwise with the Quick-DNA Microprep Kit.

This clone appeared a single time. Its antigen target is currently unknown. No much larger clone exists at a distance of one base, and base qualities are not known. The immunoSEQ hsTCRB assay version 4, run in survey mode, was used to sequence TCRbeta repertoires from genomic DNA. Genomic DNA was diluted to 8 to 10 ng/uL, using up to 1 ug per sample for TCRbeta sequencing. The authors' pipeline ran thus. TCRbeta data analysis was done in ImmunoSeq Analyzer 3.0, and diversity was calculated on productive nucleotide rearrangements. Lower-bound TCR diversity was estimated with the improved Chao index, and clonality with the Gini coefficient using the Immunarch R package. Nucleotide rearrangements that differed but encoded the same CDR3beta amino acid sequence were counted as separate clonotypes. Differential abundance analysis found TCRbeta sequences that were significantly enriched in antigen-responding cells compared with anti-CD3/anti-CD28-activated cells. Using predicted peptide-MHC specificity as the basis, GLIPH2 grouped TCRs into clusters, both for each participant individually and for the merged data sets that combined participants. TCRdb re-hosts the immuneACCESS table, in-frame sequences only. Its copies lack some clones; in the studies checked, an unresolved V gene accounts for under half of them, and the cause for the rest is not known. The V and J calls and clone size are taken from that table; D and trimming were inferred from the DNA. The sample contains some 50,000 clones, 90% of them found a single time. Of the sample, around 3.4% falls within the top ten clones.

The sample was CD4+ T cells sorted from PBMCs after approximately 19-hour stimulation, taken from a patient who received antiretroviral therapy. The sample's cell subset or site label is to be understood as: CD40L+CD69+ CD4 T cells responding to anti-CD3/anti-CD28 beads, representing the overall repertoire. The source is an adult woman with HIV who was CMV-seropositive. The chain links TRBV19 with TRBJ1-1, and TRBD1 may be the D gene, going by 5 matching bases. CDR3 sequence: CASSSPGTEAFF. The nucleotide sequence reads TGTGCCAGTAGCTCTCCAGGGACTGAAGCTTTCTTT.